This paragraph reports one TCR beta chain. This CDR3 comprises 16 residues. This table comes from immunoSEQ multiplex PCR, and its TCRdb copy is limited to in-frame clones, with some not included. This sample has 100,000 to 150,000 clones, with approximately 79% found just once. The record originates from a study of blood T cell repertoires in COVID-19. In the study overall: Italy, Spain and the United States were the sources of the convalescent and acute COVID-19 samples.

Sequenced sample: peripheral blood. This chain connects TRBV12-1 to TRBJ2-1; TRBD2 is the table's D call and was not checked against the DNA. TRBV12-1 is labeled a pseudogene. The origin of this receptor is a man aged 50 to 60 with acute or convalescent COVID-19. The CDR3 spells CASRSTSGSSYNEQFF. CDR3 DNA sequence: TGTGCCAGCAGGTCGACTAGCGGGAGCTCCTACAATGAGCAGTTCTTC.